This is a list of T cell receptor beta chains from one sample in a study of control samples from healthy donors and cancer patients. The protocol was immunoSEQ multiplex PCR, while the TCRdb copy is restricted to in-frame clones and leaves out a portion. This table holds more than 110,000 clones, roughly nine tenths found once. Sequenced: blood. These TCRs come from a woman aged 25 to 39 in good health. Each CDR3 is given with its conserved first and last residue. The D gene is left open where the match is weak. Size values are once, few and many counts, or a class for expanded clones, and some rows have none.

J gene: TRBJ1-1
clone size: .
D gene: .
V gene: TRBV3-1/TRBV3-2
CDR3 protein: CASSQARGTGEAFF
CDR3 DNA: TGTGCCAGCAGCCAAGCACGGGGGACGGGTGAAGCTTTCTTT

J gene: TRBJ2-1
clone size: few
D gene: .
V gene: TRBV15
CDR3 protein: CATSRDGRGDNEQFF
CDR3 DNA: TGTGCCACCAGCAGAGATGGGCGAGGGGATAATGAGCAGTTCTTC

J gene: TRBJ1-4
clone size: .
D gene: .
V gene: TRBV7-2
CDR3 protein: CASSWLGATNEKLFF
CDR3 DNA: TGTGCCAGCAGCTGGCTCGGTGCAACTAATGAAAAACTGTTTTTT

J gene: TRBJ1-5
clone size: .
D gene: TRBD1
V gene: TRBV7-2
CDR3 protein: CASSPQGVLRPQHF
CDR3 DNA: TGTGCCAGCAGCCCCCAGGGGGTACTCAGACCCCAGCATTTT

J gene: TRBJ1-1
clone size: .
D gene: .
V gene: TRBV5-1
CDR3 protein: CASSPGDDDTEAFF
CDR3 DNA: TGCGCCAGCAGCCCAGGGGACGACGACACTGAAGCTTTCTTT

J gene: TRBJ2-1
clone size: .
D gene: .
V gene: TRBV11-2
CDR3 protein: CASSLGGVQEQFF
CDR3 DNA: TGTGCCAGCAGCTTGGGGGGTGTACAGGAGCAGTTCTTC

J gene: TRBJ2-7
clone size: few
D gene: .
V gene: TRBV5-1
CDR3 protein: CASSFGAYEQYF
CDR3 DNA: TGCGCCAGCAGCTTTGGTGCGTACGAGCAGTACTTC

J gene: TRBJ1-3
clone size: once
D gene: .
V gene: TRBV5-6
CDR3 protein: CASSLSQGITGNTIYF
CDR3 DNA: TGTGCCAGCAGCTTGTCCCAGGGTATAACTGGAAACACCATATATTTT

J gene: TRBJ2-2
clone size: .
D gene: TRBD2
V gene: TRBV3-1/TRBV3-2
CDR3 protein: CASSQAVRLAGAPNTGELFF
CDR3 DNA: TGTGCCAGCAGCCAAGCTGTGAGACTAGCGGGAGCCCCGAACACCGGGGAGCTGTTTTTT

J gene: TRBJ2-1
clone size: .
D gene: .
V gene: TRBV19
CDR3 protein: CASRVNGPEAPEQFF
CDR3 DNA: TGTGCCAGTAGGGTCAACGGTCCCGAGGCTCCTGAGCAGTTCTTC

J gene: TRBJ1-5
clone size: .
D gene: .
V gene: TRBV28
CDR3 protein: CASRTGLGQPQHF
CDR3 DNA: TGTGCCAGCCGTACAGGGCTTGGCCAGCCCCAGCATTTT

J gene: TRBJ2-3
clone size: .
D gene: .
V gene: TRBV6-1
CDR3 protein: CASSEPARQDTDTQYF
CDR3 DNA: TGTGCCAGCAGTGAACCCGCCCGGCAGGACACAGATACGCAGTATTTT

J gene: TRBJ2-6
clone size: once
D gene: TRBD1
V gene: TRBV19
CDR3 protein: CASGQGAAGANVLTF
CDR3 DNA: TGTGCCAGTGGACAGGGGGCTGCAGGGGCCAACGTCCTGACTTTC

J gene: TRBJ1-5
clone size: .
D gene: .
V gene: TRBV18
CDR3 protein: CASSQGNSNQPQHF
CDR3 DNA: TGTGCCAGCTCACAGGGGAATAGCAATCAGCCCCAGCATTTT

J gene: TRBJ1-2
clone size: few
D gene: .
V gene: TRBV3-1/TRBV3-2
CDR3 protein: CASRALVGYTF
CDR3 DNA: TGTGCCAGCAGGGCCCTTGTCGGCTACACCTTC

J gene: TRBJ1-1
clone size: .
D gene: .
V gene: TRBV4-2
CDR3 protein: CASSQDVWGLNTEAFF
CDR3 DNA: TGTGCCAGCAGCCAAGATGTTTGGGGTTTAAACACTGAAGCTTTCTTT

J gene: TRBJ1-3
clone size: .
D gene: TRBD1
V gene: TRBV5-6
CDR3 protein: CASSFRTGGASGNTIYF
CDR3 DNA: TGTGCCAGCAGCTTCCGGACAGGGGGCGCGTCTGGAAACACCATATATTTT

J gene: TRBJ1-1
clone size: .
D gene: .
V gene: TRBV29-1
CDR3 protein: CSARTEINTEAFF
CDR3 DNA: TGCAGCGCCCGGACAGAAATAAACACTGAAGCTTTCTTT

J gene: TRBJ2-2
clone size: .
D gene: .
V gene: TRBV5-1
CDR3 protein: CASSLGEIGELFF
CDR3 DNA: TGCGCCAGCAGCTTGGGGGAAATCGGGGAGCTGTTTTTT

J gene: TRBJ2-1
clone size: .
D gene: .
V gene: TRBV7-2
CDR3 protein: CASSITEDEQFF
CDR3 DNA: TGTGCCAGCAGCATTACGGAGGATGAGCAGTTCTTC

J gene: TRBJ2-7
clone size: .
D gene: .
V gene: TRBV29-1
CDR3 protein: CSAGRPDYEQYF
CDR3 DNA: TGCAGCGCTGGACGGCCCGACTACGAGCAGTACTTC

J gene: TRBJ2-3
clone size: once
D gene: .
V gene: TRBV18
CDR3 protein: CASSLDSTDTQYF
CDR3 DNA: TGTGCCAGCTCGCTGGACTCCACAGATACGCAGTATTTT